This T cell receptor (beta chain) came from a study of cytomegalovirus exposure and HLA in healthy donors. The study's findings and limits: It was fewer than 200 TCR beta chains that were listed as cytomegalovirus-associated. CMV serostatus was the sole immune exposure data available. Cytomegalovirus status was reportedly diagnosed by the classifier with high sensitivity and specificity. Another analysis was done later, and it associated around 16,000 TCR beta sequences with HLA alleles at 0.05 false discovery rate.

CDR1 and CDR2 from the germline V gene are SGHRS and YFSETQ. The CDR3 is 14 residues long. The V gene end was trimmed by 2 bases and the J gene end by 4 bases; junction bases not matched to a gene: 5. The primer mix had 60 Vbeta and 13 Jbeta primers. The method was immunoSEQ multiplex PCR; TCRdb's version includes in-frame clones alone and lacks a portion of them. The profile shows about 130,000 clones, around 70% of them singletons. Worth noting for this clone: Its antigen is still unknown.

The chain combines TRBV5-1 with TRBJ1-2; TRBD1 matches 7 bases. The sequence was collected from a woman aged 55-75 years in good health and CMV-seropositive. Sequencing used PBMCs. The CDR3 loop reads CASSLITGAYGYTF. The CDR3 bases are TGCGCCAGCAGCTTAATAACAGGGGCCTATGGCTACACCTTC.